The 12 T cell receptor beta chains below were found in one sample sequenced in a study of T cells in Graves' hyperthyroidism and ophthalmopathy. Amplification of TCR beta CDR3 regions was performed using RNA transcripts as template. First-round RT-PCR of the TCR CDR3 relied on the HTBI primer set. TCRdb itself ran the multiplex PCR reads through MiXCR, one entry per CDR3 protein. The sample lists more than 450,000 distinct CDR3 sequences; around 20% were seen once. Sequenced material: blood. The receptors here all came from a man in his forties with Graves' ophthalmopathy.

The CDR3 protein is CASSTDSSTNEKLFF. The CDR3, as DNA: TGTGCCAGCAGTACCGATAGTTCAACTAATGAAAAACTGTTTTTT. The J gene is TRBJ1-4, the V gene TRBV6-1; D is uncertain. The V gene's germline CDR1 is MNHNS and CDR2 SASEGT. The CDR3 consists of 15 residues. V lost 5 bases and J 0 bases, leaving 10 bases between the germline ends.

This clonotype was detected ten times or more. This sequence joins TRBV4-1 and TRBJ2-5; D not resolved. V shed 2 bases and J shed 4 bases, with 11 bases lying between them. The germline V gene has CDR1 MGHRA and CDR2 YSYEKL. The CDR3 totals 14 residues. This CDR3 is CASSQRAVGETQYF. Here the CDR3 DNA reads TGCGCCAGCAGCCAAAGGGCAGTCGGAGAGACCCAGTACTTC.

This clonotype was detected ten times or more. V and J are TRBV5-1 and TRBJ2-7, with 7 bases fitting TRBD1. Trimming at V came to 4 bases and at J to 6 bases, leaving 7 bases not matched to a gene. The germline gives CDR1 SGHRS, CDR2 YFSETQ. This CDR3 has 13 amino acids. The chain's CDR3 is CASSRDREGEQYF. In DNA form, the CDR3 reads TGCGCCAGCAGCAGAGACAGGGAAGGCGAGCAGTACTTC.

This clonotype has a handful of counts. V and J are TRBV18 and TRBJ1-2; D uncertain. This CDR3 is 13 amino acids long. V dropped 1 base and J dropped 10 bases, with 13 bases sitting between them. In germline, CDR1 is KGHSH, CDR2 LQKENI. This CDR3 is CASSPRDRDDYTF. CDR3 sequence (DNA): TGTGCCAGCTCACCACGGGATCGGGATGACTACACCTTC. Together with reference TRBV18 and TRBJ1-2, the CDR3 gives the full variable domain: NAGVMQNPRHLVRRRGQEARLRCSPMKGHSHVYWYRQLPEEGLKFMVYLQKENIIDESGMPKERFSAEFPKEGPSILRIQQVVRGDSAAYFCASSPRDRDDYTFGSGTRLTVV.

The chain is built from TRBV28 and TRBJ1-5; D not resolved. CDR1 MDHEN and CDR2 SYDVKM come from the germline V gene. The CDR3 loop spans 16 amino acids. Deletions cut 5 bases from V and 2 bases from J, with 16 bases between. CDR3 bases: TGTGCCAGCAGTCCTCCGGGTCCCGCCGGCAATCAGCCCCAGCATTTT. It encodes CASSPPGPAGNQPQHF.

This clonotype has ten or more counts. The gene calls are TRBV3-1 and TRBJ1-2; TRBD1 might be the D (5 bases). V dropped 1 base and J dropped 6 bases, with 15 bases sitting between them. The CDR3 runs 15 residues. From germline, CDR1 is LGHDT and CDR2 YNNKEL (reference sequence). The CDR3 coding sequence is TGTGCCAGCAGCCAAGTTTCCAGGGTATCGGATGGCTACACCTTC. It yields the protein CASSQVSRVSDGYTF.

About this clonotype: This sequence may be a read error, since a much larger clone differs from it by one base. The rearrangement links TRBV6-1 to TRBJ1-1; D remains ambiguous. This CDR3 comprises 14 residues. CDR1 is MNHNS, CDR2 SASEGT, per germline. CDR3 protein: CASTHGGANTEAYF. Here the CDR3 DNA reads TGTGCCAGCACCCACGGAGGTGCGAACACTGAAGCTTACTTT.

This clonotype was counted a few times. V and J are TRBV5-1 and TRBJ2-3, with D possibly being TRBD1 (5 bases). Germline V lookup: CDR1 SGHRS, CDR2 YFSETQ. This CDR3 contains 14 residues. The ends were cut back, 0 bases at V and 3 bases at J, with 8 bases in the middle. The CDR3 region has the DNA TGCGCCAGCAGCTTGGTATCAGGGACAGATACGCAGTATTTT. It specifies CASSLVSGTDTQYF.

The chain has TRBV6-1 and TRBJ1-1, with D uncertain. V was trimmed by 1 base and J by 1 base, leaving 10 bases between them. There are 15 residues in the CDR3. The germline gives CDR1 MNHNS, CDR2 SASEGT. The CDR3 here is CASSEDTGWNTEAFF. DNA for the CDR3: TGTGCCAGCAGTGAAGACACGGGGTGGAACACTGAAGCTTTCTTT.

This clonotype has a count of ten or more. The chain joins TRBV12-3 or TRBV12-4 to TRBJ2-5; 8 nucleotides align to TRBD2. The CDR3 totals 16 residues. V was clipped by 3 bases and J by 4 bases; unmatched bases: 10. In nucleotides, the CDR3 is TGTGCCAGCAGTTTTATCGGGGGGGGAGCGAGAGAGACCCAGTACTTC. Encoded protein: CASSFIGGGARETQYF.

This clonotype appeared a few times. This sequence joins TRBV2 and TRBJ1-2, with 10 bases that match TRBD1. After removal of 7 bases from V and 2 bases from J, the junction contained 4 bases not matched to a gene. The CDR3 is 14 residues long. Germline V gene sequence: CDR1 SNHLY, CDR2 FYNNEI. CDR3 coding DNA: TGTGCCAGCAAACGACAGGGGGCAAACTATGGCTACACCTTC. Protein sequence: CASKRQGANYGYTF.

This clonotype appeared many times. The chain employs TRBV3-1 and TRBJ2-7; 10 bases fit TRBD1. In germline, CDR1 is LGHDT, CDR2 YNNKEL (reference sequence). The CDR3 is made up of 14 amino acids. V was clipped by 3 bases and J by 3 bases; unmatched bases: 2. In DNA, the CDR3 is TGTGCCAGCAGCCAGGGACAGGGGATCTACGAGCAGTACTTC. Translated: CASSQGQGIYEQYF.